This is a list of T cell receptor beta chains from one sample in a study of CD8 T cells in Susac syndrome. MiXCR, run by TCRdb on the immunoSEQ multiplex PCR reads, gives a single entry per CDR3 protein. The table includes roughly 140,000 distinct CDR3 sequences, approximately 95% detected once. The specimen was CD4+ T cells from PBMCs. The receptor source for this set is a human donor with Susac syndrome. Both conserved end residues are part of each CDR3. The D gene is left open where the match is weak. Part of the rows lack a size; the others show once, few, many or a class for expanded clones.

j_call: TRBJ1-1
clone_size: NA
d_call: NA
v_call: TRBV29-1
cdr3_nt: TGCAGCGTTGCTAGGGGCCCCGAGGGAGCTTTCTTT
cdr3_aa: CSVARGPEGAFF

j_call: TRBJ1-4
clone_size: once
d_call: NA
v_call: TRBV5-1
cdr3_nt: TGCGCCAGCAGCTCGACACCCGAAAAACTGTTTTTT
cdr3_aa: CASSSTPEKLFF

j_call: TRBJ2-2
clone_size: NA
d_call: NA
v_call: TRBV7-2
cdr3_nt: TGTGCCAGCAGCTTAGGCGGGGTAAACGGGGAGCTGTTTTTT
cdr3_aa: CASSLGGVNGELFF

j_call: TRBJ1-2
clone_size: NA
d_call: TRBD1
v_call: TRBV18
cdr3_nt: TGTGCCAGCTCTCGGGACAGGGAGGACTACACCTTC
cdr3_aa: CASSRDREDYTF

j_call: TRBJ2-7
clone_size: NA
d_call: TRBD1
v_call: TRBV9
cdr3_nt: TGTGCCAGCAGCGCCAGGACAGGGGGAGCGGGCGAGCAGTACTTC
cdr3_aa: CASSARTGGAGEQYF

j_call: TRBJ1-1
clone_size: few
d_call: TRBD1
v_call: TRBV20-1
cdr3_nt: TGCAGTGCTACGAGACAGGGGGGGACTGAAGCTTTCTTT
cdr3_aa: CSATRQGGTEAFF

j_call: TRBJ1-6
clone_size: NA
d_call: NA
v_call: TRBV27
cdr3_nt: TGTGCCAGCGCTGTGGACTATAATTCACCCCTCCACTTT
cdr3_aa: CASAVDYNSPLHF

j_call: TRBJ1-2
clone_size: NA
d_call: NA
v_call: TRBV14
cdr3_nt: TGTGCCAGCAGCCCTCAGCATAACTATGGCTACACCTTC
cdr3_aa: CASSPQHNYGYTF

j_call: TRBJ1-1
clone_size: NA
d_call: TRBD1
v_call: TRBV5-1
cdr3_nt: TGCGCCAGCAGCCAACAGGGGGCGAACACTGAAGCTTTCTTT
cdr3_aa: CASSQQGANTEAFF

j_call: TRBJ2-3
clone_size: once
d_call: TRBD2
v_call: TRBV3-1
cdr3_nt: TGTGCCAGCAGCCAAGGTCAGCGGGGGGCCAAAGATACGCAGTATTTT
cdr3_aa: CASSQGQRGAKDTQYF

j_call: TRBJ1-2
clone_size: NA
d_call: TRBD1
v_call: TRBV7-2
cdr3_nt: TGTGCCAGCAGCCCCGGGACAGGGATGGGTGGCTACACCTTC
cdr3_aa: CASSPGTGMGGYTF

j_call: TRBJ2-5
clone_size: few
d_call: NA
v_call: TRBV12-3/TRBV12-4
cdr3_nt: TGTGCCAGCAGTTTCGGGGTTGAGACCCAGTACTTC
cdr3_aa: CASSFGVETQYF

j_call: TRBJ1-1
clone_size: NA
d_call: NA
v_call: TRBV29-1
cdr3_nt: TGCAGCGTTAAAGACACCGAAGCTTTCTTT
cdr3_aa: CSVKDTEAFF

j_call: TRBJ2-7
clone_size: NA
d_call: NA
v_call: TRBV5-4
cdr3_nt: TGTGCCAGCAGCTTTCAACGTGAGCAGTACTTC
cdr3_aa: CASSFQREQYF

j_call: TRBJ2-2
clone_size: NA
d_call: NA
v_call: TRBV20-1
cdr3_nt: TGCAGTGCTAGAGACTACTTAAACACCGGGGAGCTGTTTTTT
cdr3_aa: CSARDYLNTGELFF

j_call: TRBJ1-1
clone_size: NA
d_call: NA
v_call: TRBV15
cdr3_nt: TGTGCCACCAGCAGAGGCGGGGGAGGCACTGAAGCTTTCTTT
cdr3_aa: CATSRGGGGTEAFF

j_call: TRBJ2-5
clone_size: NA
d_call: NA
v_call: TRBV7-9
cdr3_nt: TGTGCCAGCAGCCAAACACGACAGGCCCAAGAGACCCAGTACTTC
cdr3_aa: CASSQTRQAQETQYF

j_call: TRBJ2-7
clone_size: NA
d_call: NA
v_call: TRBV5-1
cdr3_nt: TGCGCCAGCAGCAAGCAACAGGGCTACGAGCAGTACTTC
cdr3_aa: CASSKQQGYEQYF

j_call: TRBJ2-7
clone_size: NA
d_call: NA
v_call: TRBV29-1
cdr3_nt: TGCAGCGTTGAAGGCGGACAGCTCGGGAGGCCGTACTTC
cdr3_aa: CSVEGGQLGRPYF

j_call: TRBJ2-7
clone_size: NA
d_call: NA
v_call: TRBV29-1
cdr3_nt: TGCAGCGTTGGTAGTAAGGGGTTGGGGCAGTACTTC
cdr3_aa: CSVGSKGLGQYF

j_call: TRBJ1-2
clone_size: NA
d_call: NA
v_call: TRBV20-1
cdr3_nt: TGCAGTGGGGTCGAGGGGGGGACAAACTATGGCTACACCTTC
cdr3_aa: CSGVEGGTNYGYTF

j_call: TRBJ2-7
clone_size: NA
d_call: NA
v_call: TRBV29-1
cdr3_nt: TGCAGCGTTCCAGGACAGAGCTCCTACGAGCAGTACTTC
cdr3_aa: CSVPGQSSYEQYF

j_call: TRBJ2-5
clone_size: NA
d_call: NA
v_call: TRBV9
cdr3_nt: TGTGCCAGCAGCCTCCAGGAAGAGACCCAGTACTTC
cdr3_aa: CASSLQEETQYF

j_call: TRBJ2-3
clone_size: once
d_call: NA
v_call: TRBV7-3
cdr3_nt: TGTGCCAGCAGCGCGGCCTTGGCAGATACGCAGTATTTT
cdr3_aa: CASSAALADTQYF

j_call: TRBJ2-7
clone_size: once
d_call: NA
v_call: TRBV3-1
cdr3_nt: TGTGCCAGCAGCCAAGAAAAGGAGCAGTACTTC
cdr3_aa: CASSQEKEQYF

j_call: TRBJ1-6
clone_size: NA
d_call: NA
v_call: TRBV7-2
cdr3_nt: TGTGCCAGCAGCTTACAACCGGGGAATTCACCCCTCCACTTT
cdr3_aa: CASSLQPGNSPLHF

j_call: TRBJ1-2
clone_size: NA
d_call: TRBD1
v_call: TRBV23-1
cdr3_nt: TGCGCCAAATACAGGGGCCTCTATGGCTACACCTTC
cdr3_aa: CAKYRGLYGYTF

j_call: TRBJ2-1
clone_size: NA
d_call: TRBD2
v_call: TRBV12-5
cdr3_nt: TGTGCTAGTGGCATACTAGCGGGGGAGATATTCTACAATGAGCAGTTCTTC
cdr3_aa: CASGILAGEIFYNEQFF

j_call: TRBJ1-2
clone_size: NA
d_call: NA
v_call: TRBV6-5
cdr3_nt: TGTGCCAGCAGTTACTCGAGAGGAGTTAACTATGGCTACACCTTC
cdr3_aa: CASSYSRGVNYGYTF

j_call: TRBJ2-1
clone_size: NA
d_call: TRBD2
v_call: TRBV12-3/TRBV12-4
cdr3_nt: TGTGCCAGCAGTCCCGGAGGAGCGGGGGGGAACCACAATGAGCAGTTCTTC
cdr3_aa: CASSPGGAGGNHNEQFF

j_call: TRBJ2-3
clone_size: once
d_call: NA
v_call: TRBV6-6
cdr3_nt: TGTGCCAGCAGTTCGACGCTCCGCACAGATACGCAGTATTTT
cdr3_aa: CASSSTLRTDTQYF

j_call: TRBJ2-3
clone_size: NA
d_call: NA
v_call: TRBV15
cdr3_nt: TGTGCCACCAGCAGGGGTGCAGGATTGGGGTCAGATACGCAGTATTTT
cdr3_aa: CATSRGAGLGSDTQYF

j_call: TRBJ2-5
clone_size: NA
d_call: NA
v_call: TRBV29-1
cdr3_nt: TGCAGTCACATGGGGCAGGGGCAAGAGACCCAGTACTTC
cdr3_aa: CSHMGQGQETQYF

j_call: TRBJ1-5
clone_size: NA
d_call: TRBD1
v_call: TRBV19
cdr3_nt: TGTGCCAGTAGTGCGGGGGACAGGGGGAGCAATCAGCCCCAGCATTTT
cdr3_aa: CASSAGDRGSNQPQHF

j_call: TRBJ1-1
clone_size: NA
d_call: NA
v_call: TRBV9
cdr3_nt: TGTGCCAGCAGCGTAGTTCCAGGGGCAAACACTGAAGCTTTCTTT
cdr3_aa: CASSVVPGANTEAFF

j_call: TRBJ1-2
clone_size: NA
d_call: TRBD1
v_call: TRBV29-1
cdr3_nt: TGCAGCGCAGGACAGGCCTCTTATGGCTACACCTTC
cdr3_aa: CSAGQASYGYTF

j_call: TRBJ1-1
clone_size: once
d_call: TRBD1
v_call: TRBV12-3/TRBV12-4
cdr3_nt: TGTGCCAGCAGTCAGGACAGGGCCAACACTGAAGCTTTCTTT
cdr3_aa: CASSQDRANTEAFF

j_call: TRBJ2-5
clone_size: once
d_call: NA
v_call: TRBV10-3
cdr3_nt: TGTGCCATCAGGACAAGTTCGCGCGGGACCCAGTACTTC
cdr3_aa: CAIRTSSRGTQYF

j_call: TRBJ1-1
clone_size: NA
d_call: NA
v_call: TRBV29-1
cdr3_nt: TGCAGCGCCCAGGGCTGGGAGAACACTGAAGCTTTCTTT
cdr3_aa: CSAQGWENTEAFF

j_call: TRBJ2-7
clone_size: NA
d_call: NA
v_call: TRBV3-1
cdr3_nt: TGTGCCAGCAGCCAAGCGGGTTACGAGCAGTACTTC
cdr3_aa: CASSQAGYEQYF

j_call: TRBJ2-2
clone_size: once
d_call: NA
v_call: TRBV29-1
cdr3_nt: TGCAGCGTGGGCAGGGGCGCCGGTGCCGGGGAGCTGTTTTTT
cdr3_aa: CSVGRGAGAGELFF

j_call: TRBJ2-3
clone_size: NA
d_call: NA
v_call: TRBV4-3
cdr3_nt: TGCGCCAGCAGCCGCGAACAGTTAATCCCCACAGATACGCAGTATTTT
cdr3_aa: CASSREQLIPTDTQYF

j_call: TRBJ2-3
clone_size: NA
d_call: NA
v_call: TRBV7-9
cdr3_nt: TGTGCCAGCAGCCCCCGGACTCACCTGGATACGCAGTATTTT
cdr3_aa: CASSPRTHLDTQYF

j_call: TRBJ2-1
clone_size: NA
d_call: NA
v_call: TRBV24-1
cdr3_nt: TGTGCCACCAGTGAGCCACTGGGGAATGAGCAGTTCTTC
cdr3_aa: CATSEPLGNEQFF

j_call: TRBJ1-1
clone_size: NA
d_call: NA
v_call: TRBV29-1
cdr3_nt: TGCAGCGGTAGTGACGGGCGTGGAGCTTTCTTT
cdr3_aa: CSGSDGRGAFF

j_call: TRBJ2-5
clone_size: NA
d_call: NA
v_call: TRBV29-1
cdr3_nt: TGCAGCGTGGACCATCGGGGGGCGCGGACCCAGTACTTC
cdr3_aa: CSVDHRGARTQYF

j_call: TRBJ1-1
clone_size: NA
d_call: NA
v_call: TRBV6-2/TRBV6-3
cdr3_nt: TGTGCCAGCAGTTACTCGGAGAACACTGAAGCTTTCTTT
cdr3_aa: CASSYSENTEAFF

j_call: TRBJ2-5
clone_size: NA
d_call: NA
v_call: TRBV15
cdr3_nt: TGTGCCACCAGCCGGATGGGGGAGACCCAGTACTTC
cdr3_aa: CATSRMGETQYF